This T cell receptor beta chain was found in a study of T cell clonality in common variable immunodeficiency. Comments on this clone: Its antigen is undetermined.

Clones were read by immunoSEQ multiplex PCR, and TCRdb kept only the in-frame ones, dropping some. The sample shows around 13,000 clones, none of them appearing just once. Study-wide findings and caveats: Common variable immunodeficiency TCR beta sequences reportedly had fewer deletions and N-nucleotide insertions.

Of CVID subjects, 15 were female and 29 male, mean age about 37. Each donor provided roughly 5 to 8 ml of heparinized whole blood. Specimen: peripheral blood mononuclear cells. This receptor was obtained from a human donor with common variable immunodeficiency.

The CDR3 DNA, read in part, is TGTGCCAGTAGTTGGGGCAACCGTTACGCTGAA. It yields the protein CASSWGNRYAE. The entire CDR3 is CASSWGNRYAEAFF. V is TRBV19 and J is TRBJ1-1; D may be TRBD1 (5 bases). The CDR3 is cut off 3 residues early in the read; its end comes from the germline J gene. Germline CDR1 LNHDA, CDR2 SQIVND (reference sequence). V shed 5 bases and J shed 6 bases, with 16 bases lying between them. The CDR3 is 14 residues long.